These 20 T cell receptor beta chains came from one sample sequenced in a study of blood T cells in healthy people across ages. For the second PCR, which ran for about 6 to 11 cycles, a sample-barcoded 5' primer and a J-beta primer mix were used. From the 5' RACE reads, TCRdb called clonotypes with MiXCR, one entry per CDR3 protein. The table lists 1.5 million to 2 million distinct CDR3 sequences, about two fifths of them singletons. Sequenced material: blood. Receptor source: a human donor in good health.

A few counts support this clonotype. This rearrangement joins TRBV3-1 to TRBJ2-7; 8 nucleotides agree with TRBD1. Germline V CDR1 and CDR2: LGHDT, YNNKEL (reference sequence). V lost 1 base and J lost 7; bases outside the gene matches: 6. This CDR3 contains 14 residues. The CDR3 spells CASSQGTGSGEQYF. The DNA of the CDR3 is TGTGCCAGCAGCCAAGGGACAGGGAGTGGAGAGCAGTACTTC.

The V gene is TRBV2, the J gene TRBJ2-5, with D maybe TRBD2 (6 bases). Germline V CDR1 and CDR2: SNHLY, FYNNEI. V lost 4 bases and J lost 3, with 15 bases in between. This CDR3 has 15 residues. This CDR3 is CASSGEAAVKETQYF. Written as DNA, the CDR3 is TGTGCCAGCAGTGGGGAGGCGGCGGTAAAAGAGACCCAGTACTTC.

This clonotype appeared a few times. An end of the junction does not agree with germline; a read error may underlie this. The chain joins TRBV29-1 to TRBJ2-3; possibly TRBD2 for D (6 bases). Per the germline V gene, CDR1 is SQVTM and CDR2 is ANQGSEA. This CDR3 region has 15 residues. CDR3 region: CSVALAQTGADTLYF. CDR3 DNA sequence: TGCAGCGTCGCACTCGCCCAGACGGGAGCAGATACGCTGTATTTT.

In its sample, this clonotype was seen a few times. The chain uses TRBV28 and TRBJ2-6, with 13 positions matching TRBD2. The length of the CDR3 is 18 residues. Trimming took 2 bases from V and 2 from J; bases not matched to a gene: 3. Germline CDR1 and CDR2: MDHEN and SYDVKM. The CDR3 sequence is CASSLGLAGEPGANVLTF. The CDR3 DNA is TGTGCCAGCAGTTTAGGACTAGCGGGGGAACCTGGGGCCAACGTCCTGACTTTC.

This clonotype was counted a few times. This chain connects TRBV7-9 to TRBJ2-4; D may be TRBD1 (7 bases). This CDR3 spans 14 amino acids. In germline, CDR1 is SEHNR, CDR2 FQNEAQ (reference sequence). Trimming left V 4 bases short and J 8 bases short, with 15 bases between. The CDR3 protein is CASSSRGARDIQYF. The CDR3 DNA reads TGTGCCAGCAGCTCCAGGGGGGCCAGGGACATTCAGTACTTC.

In DNA form, the CDR3 reads TGTGCCACCAGTGATGAGGATTGGCCGGTTAGCGGTTCTGGGGCCAACGTCCTGACTTTC. Translated: CATSDEDWPVSGSGANVLTF. The genes are TRBV24-1 and TRBJ2-6, with D possibly TRBD2 on 6 matching bases. The germline gives CDR1 KGHDR, CDR2 SFDVKD. The CDR3 extends over 20 amino acids. V lost 3 bases and J 1 base, leaving 21 bases between the germline ends.

V is TRBV28 and J is TRBJ2-5, with D perhaps matching TRBD2 (6 bases). Germline V gives CDR1 MDHEN, CDR2 SYDVKM. V shed 6 bases and J shed 1 base, with 9 bases lying between them. This CDR3 contains 13 residues. The CDR3 sequence: CASRWGVQETQYF. DNA for the CDR3: TGTGCCAGCAGGTGGGGGGTCCAAGAGACCCAGTACTTC. The full variable domain, rest sourced from reference TRBV28 and TRBJ2-5, is DVKVTQSSRYLVKRTGEKVFLECVQDMDHENMFWYRQDPGLGLRLIYFSYDVKMKEKGDIPEGYSVSREKKERFSLILESASTNQTSMYLCASRWGVQETQYFGPGTRLLVL.

The rearrangement links TRBV20-1 to TRBJ1-6; 7 nucleotides align to TRBD1. CDR1 DFQATT and CDR2 SNEGSKA come from the germline V gene (reference sequence). V was pared by 0 bases and J by 5 bases, with 1 base of the junction left unmatched. CDR3 length equals 14 residues. DNA of the CDR3: TGCAGTGCTAGAGAGACAGGGAATAATTCACCCCTCCACTTT. This codes for CSARETGNNSPLHF.

Turning to this clonotype: Just one base apart from a much larger clone, this may be a read error. J is TRBJ2-1 and V is TRBV6-6; unclear D gene. Per germline, CDR1 MNHNY and CDR2 SVGAGI (reference sequence). CDR3 length: 12 residues. V was trimmed by 7 bases and J by 7 bases, leaving 11 bases between them. The CDR3 DNA sequence: TGTGCCAGCACGAGGAGCTTTAATGAGCAGTTCTTC. This sequence encodes CASTRSFNEQFF.

The genes are TRBV12-5 and TRBJ2-7; TRBD2 is a possible D gene (7 bases). V lost 2 bases, J lost 3 bases, and 14 bases lay in between. Germline loops: CDR1 LGHNT, CDR2 FRNRAP. This CDR3 comprises 15 residues. Here the CDR3 reads CASGLTAGHLYEQYF. Here the CDR3 DNA reads TGTGCTAGTGGTTTGACAGCGGGACATCTCTACGAGCAGTACTTC.

The rearrangement links TRBV2 to TRBJ2-5, with D perhaps assigned TRBD1 or TRBD2 (5 bases each). The CDR3 runs to 16 residues. V was shortened by 2 bases and J by 3 bases, with 16 bases between the two germline ends. Germline-derived CDR1 and CDR2 are SNHLY and FYNNEI. The CDR3 loop reads CASSEIRGRGEETQYF. Written as DNA, the CDR3 is TGTGCCAGCAGTGAAATAAGGGGCCGAGGGGAAGAGACCCAGTACTTC.

This clonotype was detected only once. At one boundary the junction diverges from the germline segment, which might be a read error. The J gene is TRBJ2-3, the V gene TRBV12-3 or TRBV12-4, with TRBD2 identical over 10 bases. There are 15 residues in the CDR3. CDR3 residues: CASGTSGVNTDAQYF. In nucleotides, the CDR3 is TGTGCCAGCGGAACTAGCGGGGTGAACACAGATGCGCAGTATTTT.

V and J are TRBV29-1 and TRBJ1-1; D is ambiguous. CDR3 length equals 13 residues. Per germline, CDR1 SQVTM and CDR2 ANQGSEA. V lost 0 bases, J lost 6 bases, and 11 bases lay in between. CDR3 loop: CSVEDYSYSEAFF. DNA of the CDR3: TGCAGCGTTGAAGATTACTCATACTCTGAAGCTTTCTTT.

The rearrangement links TRBV28 to TRBJ2-5; 11 bases fit TRBD1. After removal of 6 bases from V and 5 bases from J, the junction contained 8 bases not matched to a gene. This CDR3 is built from 15 residues. Germline CDR1 is MDHEN and CDR2 is SYDVKM. CDR3 DNA sequence: TGTGCCAGCAGATGGACAGGGGGCTTGTTGGAGACCCAGTACTTC. Residues: CASRWTGGLLETQYF.

V is TRBV5-1 and J is TRBJ2-5; TRBD1 matches at 10 bases. Germline V CDR1 and CDR2: SGHRS, YFSETQ. J lost 9 bases, V lost 3 bases, and 11 bases had no gene match. The CDR3 runs 15 residues. This CDR3 reads CASSSETGGFTAQYF. In nucleotides, the CDR3 is TGCGCCAGCAGCTCAGAGACAGGGGGCTTTACGGCCCAGTACTTC. Looking up the rest from reference TRBV5-1 and TRBJ2-5 gives the full variable domain: KAGVTQTPRYLIKTRGQQVTLSCSPISGHRSVSWYQQTPGQGLQFLFEYFSETQRNKGNFPGRFSGRQFSNSRSEMNVSTLELGDSALYLCASSSETGGFTAQYFGPGTRLLVL.

A single count supports this clonotype. The chain recombines TRBV7-2 with TRBJ1-3, with unresolved D. Per germline, CDR1 SGHTA and CDR2 FQGNSA. CDR3 length: 15 amino acids. V lost 3 bases and J 1 base, leaving 10 bases between the germline ends. The CDR3 spells CASSFRFGSGNTIYF. DNA of the CDR3: TGTGCCAGCAGCTTTCGCTTTGGGTCTGGAAACACCATATATTTT.

The J gene is TRBJ2-3, the V gene TRBV10-3; 7 positions match TRBD2. Per germline, CDR1 ENHRY and CDR2 SYGVKD. The trim removed 6 bases at V and 1 base at J, leaving 7 bases unmatched. The CDR3 totals 15 residues. CDR3 DNA sequence: TGTGCCATCAGGAGGGTCAGCGGGGGCACAGATACGCAGTATTTT. It codes for CAIRRVSGGTDTQYF.

This chain connects TRBV12-3 or TRBV12-4 to TRBJ2-1; possible D gene TRBD1, 5 bases. CDR3 size: 15 residues. Trimming removed 7 bases from V and 2 bases from J, with 15 bases in between. CDR3 in DNA: TGTGCCAGCACCCCCAGGGCGGACCCCTACAATGAGCAGTTCTTC. Translation gives CASTPRADPYNEQFF.

This chain links TRBV7-2 with TRBJ2-2; 10 bases fit TRBD2. The germline gives CDR1 SGHTA, CDR2 FQGNSA. CDR3 length: 16 residues. V was clipped by 3 bases and J by 1 base; unmatched bases: 2. The CDR3 spells CASSFSGGLNTGELFF. DNA for the CDR3: TGTGCCAGCAGCTTTAGCGGGGGGCTGAACACCGGGGAGCTGTTTTTT.

This rearrangement joins TRBV7-9 to TRBJ2-5, with 7 bases identical to TRBD1. This CDR3 region has 11 residues. Losses at the gene ends were 11 bases for V and 2 bases for J; bases not matched to a gene: 2. The germline V gene encodes CDR1 SEHNR and CDR2 FQNEAQ (reference sequence). CDR3 nucleotides: TGTGCCGGGGGACAGCAAGAGACCCAGTACTTC. This sequence encodes CAGGQQETQYF.